These 27 T cell receptor beta chains were sequenced from one sample in a study of CD8 T cells in ankylosing spondylitis. TCRdb analysed the 5' RACE reads with MiXCR anew, one entry per CDR3 protein. The data hold about 240,000 distinct CDR3 sequences, with roughly 10% observed a single time. The sample comprised blood, either unsorted or a sorted T cell fraction (not recorded which). The receptors derive from a male donor with ankylosing spondylitis or in good health (not recorded which).

This clonotype came up many times. V gene TRBV4-1 combines with J gene TRBJ1-5; tentatively, D is TRBD1 (5 bases). V lost 0 bases and J lost 9, with 15 bases in between. In germline, CDR1 is MGHRA, CDR2 YSYEKL. This CDR3 spans 15 amino acids. The CDR3 sequence is CASSQDGRGERPQHF. As DNA, the CDR3 is TGCGCCAGCAGCCAAGACGGGAGAGGGGAGAGGCCCCAGCATTTT.

This clonotype was picked up many times. The chain recombines TRBV5-1 with TRBJ2-5; D is possibly TRBD1 (5 bases). This CDR3 spans 14 amino acids. V was shortened by 3 bases and J by 5 bases, with 14 bases between the two germline ends. Germline V gene data show CDR1 as SGHRS and CDR2 as YFSETQ. Here the CDR3 reads CASSSQGSGETQYF. CDR3 DNA sequence: TGCGCCAGCAGCTCCCAGGGATCTGGGGAGACCCAGTACTTC. Full variable domain (remainder filled in from reference TRBV5-1 and TRBJ2-5): KAGVTQTPRYLIKTRGQQVTLSCSPISGHRSVSWYQQTPGQGLQFLFEYFSETQRNKGNFPGRFSGRQFSNSRSEMNVSTLELGDSALYLCASSSQGSGETQYFGPGTRLLVL.

The table lists this clonotype with a few counts. The V gene is TRBV7-9, the J gene TRBJ1-1; 9 bases line up with TRBD1. V was pared by 4 bases and J by 6 bases, with 9 bases of the junction left unmatched. Germline CDR1 SEHNR, CDR2 FQNEAQ (reference sequence). The length of the CDR3 is 15 residues. CDR3 sequence: CASSSLRGQGSEAFF. As DNA, the CDR3 is TGTGCCAGCAGCTCTCTAAGGGGACAGGGTTCTGAAGCTTTCTTT.

This clonotype has ten or more counts. The genes are TRBV12-3 or TRBV12-4 and TRBJ1-5; D is unresolved. The germline V and J ends were trimmed by 1 base and 5 bases, with 6 bases remaining between them. The CDR3 covers 13 residues. CDR3 coding DNA: TGTGCCAGCAGTTTAGGAGAGCATCAGCCCCAGCATTTT. As protein: CASSLGEHQPQHF.

The sample holds many counts of this clonotype. The V gene is TRBV6-5, the J gene TRBJ2-7; 9 positions match TRBD2. CDR3 length equals 15 residues. Germline loops: CDR1 MNHEY, CDR2 SVGAGI. The J segment lost 0 bases and the V segment lost 2 bases, leaving 2 bases of the junction unmatched. In nucleotides, the CDR3 is TGTGCCAGCAGTTACGGACTAGCGCACTCCTACGAGCAGTACTTC. Residues: CASSYGLAHSYEQYF.

This clonotype was found many times. V and J are TRBV5-1 and TRBJ1-1, with D uncertain. V lost 0 bases, J lost 0 bases, and 6 bases lay in between. CDR3 length equals 14 residues. CDR1 SGHRS and CDR2 YFSETQ come from the germline V gene. This CDR3 is CASSLGVMNTEAFF. The DNA for the CDR3 is TGCGCCAGCAGCTTGGGGGTCATGAACACTGAAGCTTTCTTT.

This clonotype was recorded a few times. The chain recombines TRBV12-3 or TRBV12-4 with TRBJ2-1, with 8 bases matching TRBD2. The ends lost 0 bases at V and 4 bases at J; junction bases unmatched: 11. This CDR3 spans 18 amino acids. This CDR3 is CASSLAGSRGRRYNEQFF. For the CDR3, the DNA is TGTGCCAGCAGTTTAGCAGGGAGTCGCGGGAGGCGATACAATGAGCAGTTCTTC.

This clonotype was seen a handful of times. The V call is TRBV20-1, the J call TRBJ1-2; D may be TRBD1 (6 bases). CDR3 length equals 17 residues. Germline values: CDR1 DFQATT, CDR2 SNEGSKA (reference sequence). V lost 5 bases to trimming and J lost 0 bases, with 22 bases between them. The CDR3, as DNA: TGCAGTGCTGGGGGCTTACGGCTGACCATCTCTAACTATGGCTACACCTTC. It translates to CSAGGLRLTISNYGYTF.

This clonotype appeared a single time. This rearrangement joins TRBV7-7 to TRBJ2-5, with D perhaps matching TRBD2 (7 bases). Germline V lookup: CDR1 SSHAT, CDR2 FNYEAQ (reference sequence). V was trimmed by 5 bases and J by 4 bases, leaving 14 bases between them. The CDR3 covers 14 residues. CDR3 region: CASSPHRGGETQYF. The CDR3 DNA reads as TGTGCCAGCAGCCCCCATAGGGGGGGAGAGACCCAGTACTTC.

This clonotype was found many times. CDR3 coding DNA: TGCAGCGTTGCCCTGACAGGGTCATGGGATGAGCAGTTCTTC. Protein product: CSVALTGSWDEQFF. This chain uses TRBV29-1 with TRBJ2-1, with 7 bases lining up with TRBD1. In germline, CDR1 is SQVTM, CDR2 ANQGSEA. The CDR3 has 14 amino acids. The ends lost 4 bases at V and 8 bases at J; junction bases unmatched: 11.

This clonotype was counted between two and nine times. V usage is TRBV7-9 and J usage is TRBJ2-3; 7 bases fit TRBD1. The germline V gene encodes CDR1 SEHNR and CDR2 FQNEAQ (reference sequence). CDR3 length equals 14 residues. V was pared by 5 bases and J by 3 bases, with 5 bases of the junction left unmatched. Written as DNA, the CDR3 is TGTGCCAGCAGCCCTAGGGGGCGAACAGATACGCAGTATTTT. Its protein is CASSPRGRTDTQYF.

This clonotype was counted ten times or more. This chain connects TRBV11-1 to TRBJ2-7; no clear D gene. CDR1 and CDR2 from the germline V gene are SGHAT and FQDESV (reference sequence). V was shortened by 4 bases and J by 3 bases, with 13 bases between the two germline ends. This CDR3 spans 14 amino acids. The CDR3 region is CASSSPFSFYEQYF. CDR3 coding DNA: TGTGCCAGCAGCTCCCCCTTCTCCTTCTACGAGCAGTACTTC.

This clonotype has at least ten counts. J is TRBJ1-2 and V is TRBV5-5; 8 bases align to TRBD1. The V and J ends lost 0 bases and 4 bases, in that order; junction bases with no gene match: 2. The CDR3 totals 14 residues. Germline-derived CDR1 and CDR2 are SGHKS and YYEKEE (reference sequence). The CDR3 here is CASSLEDRGYGYTF. The CDR3 DNA is TGTGCCAGCAGCTTGGAAGACAGGGGCTATGGCTACACCTTC.

The CDR3 spells CASAPTSGVYNEQFF. In nucleotides, the CDR3 is TGTGCCAGCGCCCCAACTAGCGGGGTCTACAATGAGCAGTTCTTC. The chain employs TRBV7-6 and TRBJ2-1; 10 bases fit TRBD2. The J segment lost 3 bases and the V segment lost 8 bases, leaving 7 bases of the junction unmatched. The length of the CDR3 is 15 residues. Germline V lookup: CDR1 SGHVS, CDR2 FNYEAQ.

This clonotype was detected ten times or more. The chain uses TRBV20-1 and TRBJ2-1; D is uncertain. The V gene's germline CDR1 is DFQATT and CDR2 SNEGSKA (reference sequence). The V gene lost 1 base and the J gene lost 10 bases, with 11 bases spanning the gap. The CDR3 is 12 residues long. The CDR3 DNA follows: TGCAGTGCTAGAGGTACCCGTAACGAGCAGTTCTTC. Encoded protein: CSARGTRNEQFF.

The chain has TRBV13 and TRBJ2-1; no firm D call. Germline assignment: CDR1 PRHDT and CDR2 FYEKMQ (reference sequence). Trimming pared 1 base from V and 9 bases from J, leaving 4 bases between. This CDR3 region has 11 residues. CDR3 amino acids: CASSLDREQFF. The CDR3 DNA reads as TGTGCCAGCAGCTTAGACCGTGAGCAGTTCTTC.

This clonotype occurred a few times. The chain carries TRBV29-1 and TRBJ2-2; weak D call: TRBD1 (6 bases). V lost 4 bases to trimming and J lost 6 bases, with 12 bases between them. Germline V gene sequence: CDR1 SQVTM, CDR2 ANQGSEA. The CDR3 covers 13 residues. The CDR3 sequence is CSVGGTGSGELFF. As DNA, the CDR3 is TGCAGCGTTGGGGGCACAGGGTCCGGGGAGCTGTTTTTT.

This clonotype was observed at least ten times. The chain links TRBV5-5 to TRBJ1-1, with D hard to call. The V gene's germline CDR1 is SGHKS and CDR2 YYEKEE (reference sequence). This CDR3 is built from 15 residues. The V gene lost 0 bases and the J gene lost 3 bases, with 12 bases spanning the gap. Written as DNA, the CDR3 is TGTGCCAGCAGCTTGGGTTGGGCGCCGGACACTGAAGCTTTCTTT. Translated, it gives CASSLGWAPDTEAFF.

This clonotype appeared once. This sequence may be a read error, since a much larger clone differs from it by one base. The V and J genes are TRBV29-1 and TRBJ2-1, with D unresolved. The length of the CDR3 is 14 residues. From germline, CDR1 is SQVTM and CDR2 ANQGSEA. This chain's CDR3 is CSVIKMLVYDEQFF. The CDR3 coding sequence is TGCAGCGTCATTAAGATGCTAGTCTACGATGAGCAGTTCTTC.

In regard to this clonotype: This may arise from a read error, as a much more abundant clone is one base away. The chain links TRBV10-2 to TRBJ2-3, with 8 bases fitting TRBD2. The CDR3 is 14 residues long. Germline CDR1 reads WSHSY; CDR2 reads SAAADI. The CDR3 protein is CASSGAGALDAQYF. In DNA, the CDR3 is TGCGCCAGCAGTGGAGCGGGGGCGTTAGATGCGCAGTATTTT.

This clonotype came up many times. The genes are TRBV12-3 or TRBV12-4 and TRBJ2-5, with D unresolved. The V and J ends lost 5 bases and 2 bases respectively, with 6 bases between them. This CDR3 spans 12 amino acids. The CDR3: CASSAVQETQYF. CDR3 bases: TGTGCCAGCAGTGCAGTACAAGAGACCCAGTACTTC.

There are many counts of this clonotype. The chain recombines TRBV20-1 with TRBJ2-7; 14 bases align to TRBD2. J was trimmed by 7 bases and V by 0 bases; bases with no gene match: 14. The CDR3 runs to 18 residues. Germline V gives CDR1 DFQATT, CDR2 SNEGSKA (reference sequence). As DNA, the CDR3 is TGCAGTGCTAGAGATCCTGGGACTAGCGGGAGTTTCATTTCGGAGCAGTACTTC. Its protein product is CSARDPGTSGSFISEQYF.

This clonotype occurred many times. V gene TRBV25-1 combines with J gene TRBJ2-7, with D tentatively TRBD1 (6 bases). Per the germline V gene, CDR1 is MGHDK and CDR2 is SYGVNS. The V end lost 5 bases, the J end lost 2 bases, and 10 bases lay between the germline ends. This CDR3 has 13 amino acids. CDR3 sequence (DNA): TGTGCCAGCAGTACCTCAGGGGCCTACGAGCAGTACTTC. It is translated as CASSTSGAYEQYF.

This chain joins TRBV29-1 and TRBJ2-7; the D gene is possibly TRBD2 (5 bases). The germline V gene has CDR1 SQVTM and CDR2 ANQGSEA. Deletions cut 5 bases from V and 6 bases from J, with 11 bases between. The CDR3 contains 11 residues. CDR3 amino acids: CSVIKRGEQYF. The CDR3 DNA follows: TGCAGCGTTATTAAACGGGGCGAGCAGTACTTC.

The V and J genes are TRBV5-1 and TRBJ2-7; 7 bases map to TRBD1. The CDR3 extends over 13 amino acids. Looked up from germline, CDR1 is SGHRS and CDR2 is YFSETQ. The V gene end was trimmed by 2 bases and the J gene end by 5 bases; junction bases not matched to a gene: 4. The CDR3 is CASSLQGMDEQYF. The CDR3 DNA sequence: TGCGCCAGCAGCTTACAGGGGATGGACGAGCAGTACTTC. Complete variable domain (other parts from reference TRBV5-1 and TRBJ2-7): KAGVTQTPRYLIKTRGQQVTLSCSPISGHRSVSWYQQTPGQGLQFLFEYFSETQRNKGNFPGRFSGRQFSNSRSEMNVSTLELGDSALYLCASSLQGMDEQYFGPGTRLTVT.

This clonotype was picked up one time. V and J are TRBV20-1 and TRBJ2-2; 16 bases align to TRBD2. The ends lost 5 bases at V and 2 bases at J; junction bases unmatched: 5. CDR1 and CDR2 from the germline V gene are DFQATT and SNEGSKA (reference sequence). CDR3 length: 17 amino acids. The CDR3: CSASGTSGGENTGELFF. CDR3 in DNA: TGCAGTGCTTCCGGGACTAGCGGGGGGGAAAACACCGGGGAGCTGTTTTTT.

This clonotype showed up many times. J is TRBJ2-5 and V is TRBV10-3; the D is unclear. The V end lost 10 bases, the J end lost 0 bases, and 12 bases lay between the germline ends. Germline V gives CDR1 ENHRY, CDR2 SYGVKD. This CDR3 contains 13 residues. This CDR3 is CATRLRDQETQYF. Written as DNA, the CDR3 is TGTGCCACCCGACTTAGAGACCAAGAGACCCAGTACTTC.